This T cell receptor beta chain stems from a study of blood T cell repertoires in COVID-19. This CDR3 has 14 amino acids. The V gene's germline CDR1 is LGHDT and CDR2 YNNKEL (reference sequence). V was pared by 5 bases and J by 1 base, with 11 bases between. Measured with immunoSEQ multiplex PCR; TCRdb has only the in-frame clones, and not every one. The table shows about 100,000 clones, with approximately 86% occurring only once. This clone was seen a few times. This TCR came from a man aged 50 to 59 with active or convalescent COVID-19. The gene calls are TRBV3-1 (or the pseudogene TRBV3-2) and TRBJ1-1, with D maybe TRBD1 (6 bases). Sequencing was carried out using peripheral blood. Here the CDR3 reads CASSILGGNTEAFF. Here the CDR3 DNA reads TGTGCCAGCAGCATTCTAGGGGGGAACACTGAAGCTTTCTTT.